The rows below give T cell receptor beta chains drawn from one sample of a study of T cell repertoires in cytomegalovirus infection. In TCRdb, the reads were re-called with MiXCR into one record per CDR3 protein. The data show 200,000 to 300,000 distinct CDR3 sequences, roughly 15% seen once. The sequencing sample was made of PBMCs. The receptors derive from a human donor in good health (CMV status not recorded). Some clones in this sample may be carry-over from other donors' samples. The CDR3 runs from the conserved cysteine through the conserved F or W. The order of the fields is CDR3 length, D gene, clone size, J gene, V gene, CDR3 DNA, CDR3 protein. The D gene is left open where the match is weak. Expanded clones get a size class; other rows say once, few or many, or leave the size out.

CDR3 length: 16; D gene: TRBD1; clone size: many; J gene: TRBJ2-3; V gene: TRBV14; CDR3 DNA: TGTGCCAGCAGCCCCTTGGGACAGGGGGCCACAGATACGCAGTATTTT; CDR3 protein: CASSPLGQGATDTQYF
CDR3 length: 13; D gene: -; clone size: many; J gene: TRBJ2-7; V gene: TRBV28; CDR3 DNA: TGTGCCAGCACAAAGGCGCACCCCTACGAGCAGTACTTC; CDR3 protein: CASTKAHPYEQYF
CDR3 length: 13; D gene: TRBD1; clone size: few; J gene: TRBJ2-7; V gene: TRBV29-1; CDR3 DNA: TGCAGCGTTCAGGGACAGGGAGGTAGCGAGCAGTACTTC; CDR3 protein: CSVQGQGGSEQYF
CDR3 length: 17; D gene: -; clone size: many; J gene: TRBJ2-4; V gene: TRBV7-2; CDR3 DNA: TGTGCCAGCAGCCTCCGAGGAACCATATTAGCCAAAAACATTCAGTACTTC; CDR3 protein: CASSLRGTILAKNIQYF
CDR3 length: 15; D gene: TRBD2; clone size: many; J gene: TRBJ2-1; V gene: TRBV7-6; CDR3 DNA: TGTGCCAGCAGCCCCGGGACTACCTATATCGGAGAGCAGTTCTTC; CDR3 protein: CASSPGTTYIGEQFF
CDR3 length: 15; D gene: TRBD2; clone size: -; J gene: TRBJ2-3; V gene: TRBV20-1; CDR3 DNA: TGCAGTGCCCCCCTACTCCGGGAGGGGCCAGGTACGCAGTATTTT; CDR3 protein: CSAPLLREGPGTQYF
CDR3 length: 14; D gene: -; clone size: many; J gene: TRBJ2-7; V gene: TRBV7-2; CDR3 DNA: TGTGCCAGCAGCTTAGGGTCCGGCCTCTACGAGCAGTACTTC; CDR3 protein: CASSLGSGLYEQYF
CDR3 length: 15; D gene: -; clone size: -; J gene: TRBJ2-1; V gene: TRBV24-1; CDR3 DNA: TGTGCCACCAGTGATCGGCGGGGAAGTTTTAATGAGCAGTCCTTC; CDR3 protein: CATSDRRGSFNEQSF
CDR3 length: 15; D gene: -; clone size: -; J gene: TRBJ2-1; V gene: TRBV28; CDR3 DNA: TGTGCCACCCAAGGGGGGACACTGACCTACAATGAGCAGTTCTTC; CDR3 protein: CATQGGTLTYNEQFF
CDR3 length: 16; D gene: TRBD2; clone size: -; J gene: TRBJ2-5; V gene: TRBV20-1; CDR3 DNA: TGCAGTGCTCTAATCGCCCGCGGGGGAAATTCAGAGACCCAGTACTTC; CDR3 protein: CSALIARGGNSETQYF
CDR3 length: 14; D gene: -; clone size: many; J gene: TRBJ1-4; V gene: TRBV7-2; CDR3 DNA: TGTGCCAGCAGCCAAGGGGGTTTACAGGAAAAACTGTTTTTT; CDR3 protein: CASSQGGLQEKLFF
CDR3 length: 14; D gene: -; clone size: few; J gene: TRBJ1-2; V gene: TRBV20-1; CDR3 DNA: TGCAGTGCCCATGTCCGGGATAGAGTGAAAGGCTACACCTTC; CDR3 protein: CSAHVRDRVKGYTF
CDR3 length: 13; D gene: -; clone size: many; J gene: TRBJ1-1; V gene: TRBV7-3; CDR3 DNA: TGTGCCAGCAGCTTAAGGATCAACACTGAAGCTTTCTTT; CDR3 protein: CASSLRINTEAFF
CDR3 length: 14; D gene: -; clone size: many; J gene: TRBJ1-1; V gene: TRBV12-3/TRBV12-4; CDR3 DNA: TGTGCCAGCAGTTTAGTCGGGGGCTACACTGAAGCTTTCTTT; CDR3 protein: CASSLVGGYTEAFF
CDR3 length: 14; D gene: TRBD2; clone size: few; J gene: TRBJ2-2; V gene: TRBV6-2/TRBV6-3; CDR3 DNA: TGTGCCAGCAGAGCGGGAGAGGTCACCGGGGAGCTGTTTTTT; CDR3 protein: CASRAGEVTGELFF
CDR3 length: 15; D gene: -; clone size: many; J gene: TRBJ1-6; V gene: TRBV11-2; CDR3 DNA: TGTGCCAGCAGCTCGGGCCAACTAAGAAATTCACCCCTCCACTTT; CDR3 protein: CASSSGQLRNSPLHF
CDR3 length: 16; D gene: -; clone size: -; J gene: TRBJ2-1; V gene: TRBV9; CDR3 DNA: TGTGCCAGCAGCGTAGGCCGGGGGAGCTCCTACAATGAGCAGTTCTTC; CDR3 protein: CASSVGRGSSYNEQFF
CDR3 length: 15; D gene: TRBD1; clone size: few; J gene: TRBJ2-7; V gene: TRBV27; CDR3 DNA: TGTGCCAGCAGCCGAGGGACAGGAGGGAACTACGAGCAGTACTTC; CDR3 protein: CASSRGTGGNYEQYF
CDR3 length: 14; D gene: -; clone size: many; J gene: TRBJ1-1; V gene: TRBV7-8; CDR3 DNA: TGTGCCAGCAGCTCGTCCGATTTCAACACTGAAGCTTTCTTT; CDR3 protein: CASSSSDFNTEAFF
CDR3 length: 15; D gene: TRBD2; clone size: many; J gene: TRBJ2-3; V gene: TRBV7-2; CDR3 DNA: TGTGCCAGCAGCTTGGGACTAGCGGTTTCAGATACGCAGTATTTT; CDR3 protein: CASSLGLAVSDTQYF
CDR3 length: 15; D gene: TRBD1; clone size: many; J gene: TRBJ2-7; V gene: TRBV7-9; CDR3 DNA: TGTGCCAGCAGCTTGGATCCGGGACAGGGAAGCGAGCAGTACTTC; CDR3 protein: CASSLDPGQGSEQYF
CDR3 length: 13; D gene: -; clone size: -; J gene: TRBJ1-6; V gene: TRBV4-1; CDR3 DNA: TGCGCCAGCAGCCCCCCTTCAGGAGTACCCCTCCACTTT; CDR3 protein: CASSPPSGVPLHF
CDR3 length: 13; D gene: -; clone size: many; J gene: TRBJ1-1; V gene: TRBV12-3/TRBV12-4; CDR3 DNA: TGTGCCAGCAGCCTCTCCCTAGGGACTGAAGCTTTCTTT; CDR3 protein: CASSLSLGTEAFF
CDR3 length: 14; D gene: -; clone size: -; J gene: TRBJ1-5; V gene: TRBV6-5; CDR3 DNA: TGTGCCACCCTCCCGCGGGATCGGAATCAGCCCCAGCATTTT; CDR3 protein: CATLPRDRNQPQHF
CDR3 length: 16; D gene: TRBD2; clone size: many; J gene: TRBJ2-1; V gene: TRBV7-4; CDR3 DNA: TGTGCCAGCAGCAACACTAGCGACTCCTCCTACAATGAGCAGTTCTTC; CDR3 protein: CASSNTSDSSYNEQFF
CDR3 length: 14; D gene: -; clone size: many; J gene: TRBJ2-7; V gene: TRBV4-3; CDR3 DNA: TGCGCCAGCAGCCAAGATGCCGTGGTCGTCGAGCAGTACTTC; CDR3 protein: CASSQDAVVVEQYF
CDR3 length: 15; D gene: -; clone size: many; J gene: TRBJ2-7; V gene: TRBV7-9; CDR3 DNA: TGTGCCAGCAGCTTGACAGGCTCCACCACCTACGAGCAGTACTTC; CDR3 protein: CASSLTGSTTYEQYF
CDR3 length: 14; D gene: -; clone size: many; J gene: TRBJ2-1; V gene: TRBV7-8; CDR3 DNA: TGTGCCAGCAGTCTTGACACCCTGGACAATGAGCAGTTCTTC; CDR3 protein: CASSLDTLDNEQFF
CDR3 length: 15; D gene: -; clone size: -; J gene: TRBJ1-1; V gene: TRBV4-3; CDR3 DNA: TGCGCCAGCAGCCAAGATCCCAGGGTAGGCACTGAAGCTTTCTTT; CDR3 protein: CASSQDPRVGTEAFF
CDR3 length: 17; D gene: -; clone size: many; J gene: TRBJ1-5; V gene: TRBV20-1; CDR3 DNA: TGCAGTGCTAGAGATCGCATCAGGGGCCGCACGGGGGGTCCCCAGCATTTT; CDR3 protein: CSARDRIRGRTGGPQHF
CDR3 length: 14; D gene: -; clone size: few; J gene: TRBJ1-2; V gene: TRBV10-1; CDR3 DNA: TGCGCCAGCACCCCCGTCCGGGGCGCGGATGGCTACACCTTC; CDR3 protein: CASTPVRGADGYTF
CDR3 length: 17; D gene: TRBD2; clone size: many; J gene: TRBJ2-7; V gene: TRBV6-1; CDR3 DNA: TGTGCCAGCAGTAGAGGGACTAGCGGGAGCTATTCCTACGAGCAGTACTTC; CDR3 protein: CASSRGTSGSYSYEQYF
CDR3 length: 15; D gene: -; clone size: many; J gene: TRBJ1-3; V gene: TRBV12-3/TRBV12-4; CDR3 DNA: TGTGCCAGCAGTTTACAGAGCCTCTCTGGAAACACCATATATTTT; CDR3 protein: CASSLQSLSGNTIYF
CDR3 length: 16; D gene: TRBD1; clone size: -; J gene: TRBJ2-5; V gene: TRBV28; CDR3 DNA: TGTGCCAGCATACACCGGGACAGGGCGTACCAAGAGACCCAGTACTTC; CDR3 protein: CASIHRDRAYQETQYF
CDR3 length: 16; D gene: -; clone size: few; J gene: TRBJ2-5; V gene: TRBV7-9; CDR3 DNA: TGTGCCAGCAGCCTAAGGGGTACCGGGACACAAGAGACCCAGTACTTC; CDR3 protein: CASSLRGTGTQETQYF
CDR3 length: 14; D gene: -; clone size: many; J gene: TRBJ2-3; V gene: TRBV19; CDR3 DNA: TGTGCCAGTAGTATACAAAAGGGAGCAGATACGCAGTATTTT; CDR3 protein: CASSIQKGADTQYF
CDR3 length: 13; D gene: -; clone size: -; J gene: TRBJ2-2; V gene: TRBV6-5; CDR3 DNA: TGTGCCAGCGGGTCTCACCCCACCGGGGAGCTGTTTTTT; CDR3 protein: CASGSHPTGELFF
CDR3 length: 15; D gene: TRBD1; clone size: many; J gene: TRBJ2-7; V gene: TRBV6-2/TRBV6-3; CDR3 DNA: TGTGCCAGCAGCAACTCCGGGACAGGGGGTACCGAGCAGTACTTC; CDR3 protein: CASSNSGTGGTEQYF
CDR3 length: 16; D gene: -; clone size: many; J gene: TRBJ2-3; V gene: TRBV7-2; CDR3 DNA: TGTGCCAGCAGCTTACCCCGCTCTAGCAGCACAGATACGCAGTATTTT; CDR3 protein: CASSLPRSSSTDTQYF
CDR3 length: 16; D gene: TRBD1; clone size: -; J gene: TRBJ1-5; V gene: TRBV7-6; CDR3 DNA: TGTGCCAGCAGCTCGTACATCAGGGGGCTGGGACAGCCCCAGCATTTT; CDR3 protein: CASSSYIRGLGQPQHF
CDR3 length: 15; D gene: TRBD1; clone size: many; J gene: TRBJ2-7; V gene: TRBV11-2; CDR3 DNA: TGTGCCAGCAGTCTGCCGGGACAGGGGACCTACGAGCAGTACTTC; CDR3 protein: CASSLPGQGTYEQYF